Listed below are T cell receptor beta chains from one sample, sequenced in a study of CD8+ T cells in alopecia areata. Using immunoSEQ multiplex PCR, the repertoire was profiled, and TCRdb retains in-frame clones only, with some absent. The sample consists of over 50,000 clones, about 45% of them appearing once. The sequencing used CD8+ T cells sorted from blood, collected at week 0. The receptor source for this set is a human donor with alopecia areata. CDR3s include the opening cysteine and the closing phenylalanine or tryptophan. The D gene is left open where the match is weak. Clone size is not always given. Where it is, it says once, few, many or a class for expanded clones.

d_call,cdr3_length,j_call,clone_size,v_call,cdr3_nt,cdr3_aa
NA,11,TRBJ2-1,NA,TRBV7-9,TGTGCCAGCAGCCGGACACCCGAGCAGTTCTTC,CASSRTPEQFF
NA,13,TRBJ2-5,NA,TRBV29-1,TGCAGCGTTGCTCTAGCATGGGCAGAGACCCAGTACTTC,CSVALAWAETQYF
NA,14,TRBJ2-5,NA,TRBV4-1,TGCGCCAGCAGCCAAGTGGATGACAAAGAGACCCAGTACTTC,CASSQVDDKETQYF
TRBD1,18,TRBJ2-5,NA,TRBV7-2,TGTGCCAGCAGCTTGTCGATTACCGAACTCAGGGGGCAAGAGACCCAGTACTTC,CASSLSITELRGQETQYF
TRBD2,17,TRBJ2-5,NA,TRBV4-3,TGCGCCAGCAGTCCGGGAACAGGAGCGGGAGCGGGAGAGACCCAGTACTTC,CASSPGTGAGAGETQYF
NA,13,TRBJ2-7,NA,TRBV29-1,TGCAGCGTTGTGGGCAGGGGCCTGTTCGAGCAGTACTTC,CSVVGRGLFEQYF
NA,16,TRBJ2-7,few,TRBV4-3,TGCGCCAGCAGCCCTCGGAGAGTCTCTTTCTCCTACGAGCAGTACTTC,CASSPRRVSFSYEQYF
NA,14,TRBJ2-7,many,TRBV18,TGTGCCAGCTCACCACCCTACAACTCCTACGAGCAGTACTTC,CASSPPYNSYEQYF
TRBD2,17,TRBJ2-4,NA,TRBV7-9,TGTGCCAGCAGCTTAGTCCCTAGCGGAGCGCCCAAAAACATTCAGTACTTC,CASSLVPSGAPKNIQYF
TRBD1,16,TRBJ2-1,many,TRBV7-9,TGTGCCAGCAGCTCGCCCTCGACAGGGCCCTACAATGAGCAGTTCTTC,CASSSPSTGPYNEQFF
NA,12,TRBJ2-1,NA,TRBV6-6,TGTGCCAGCAGCCTGCATCTCGATGAGCAGTTCTTC,CASSLHLDEQFF
NA,14,TRBJ2-5,few,TRBV7-9,TGTGCCAGCAGCTCCACCAGCCTCCAAGAGACCCAGTACTTC,CASSSTSLQETQYF
NA,13,TRBJ2-3,NA,TRBV19,TGTGCCAGTAGTGTATTCGGTCCAGATACGCAGTATTTT,CASSVFGPDTQYF
NA,15,TRBJ2-4,NA,TRBV6-5,TGTGCCAGCAGCACAGGTCCACTAGCCAAAAACATTCAGTACTTC,CASSTGPLAKNIQYF
TRBD1,13,TRBJ1-1,few,TRBV5-4,TGTGCCAGCAGCTCCCAGGGGGGCCCTGAAGCTTTCTTT,CASSSQGGPEAFF
NA,12,TRBJ2-1,NA,TRBV10-3,TGTGCCTCCCGCGGCCCCCACAATGAGCAGTTCTTC,CASRGPHNEQFF
NA,10,TRBJ2-2,few,TRBV28,TGTGCCAGCGGCCCCGGGGAGCTGTTTTTT,CASGPGELFF
NA,11,TRBJ2-1,NA,TRBV29-1,TGCAGCTCCTTCTCCTACAATGAGCAGTTCTTC,CSSFSYNEQFF
NA,15,TRBJ2-5,NA,TRBV13,TGTGCCAGCAGCTTAGAGGGAGCAGGGCAAGAGACCCAGTACTTC,CASSLEGAGQETQYF
NA,14,TRBJ2-7,few,TRBV28,TGTGCCAGCAGTCCAGGGCCGAGGGAGGTCGAGCAGTACTTC,CASSPGPREVEQYF
TRBD2,15,TRBJ2-4,NA,TRBV27,TGTGCCAGCAGTACTAGCGGGAGGCCCAAAAACATTCAGTACTTC,CASSTSGRPKNIQYF
NA,15,TRBJ2-5,NA,TRBV6-5,TGTGCCAGCAGACTCTATTCACAGGTCGGGGAGACCCAGTACTTC,CASRLYSQVGETQYF
TRBD2,16,TRBJ2-7,few,TRBV9,TGTGCCAGCAGCGTAGCGGGGGGACTAGCGGCCTACGAGCAGTACTTC,CASSVAGGLAAYEQYF
TRBD1,15,TRBJ2-1,few,TRBV7-9,TGTGCCAGCAGCCCCAAGAGAGACAGGGCGGATGAGCAGTTCTTC,CASSPKRDRADEQFF
NA,12,TRBJ2-7,NA,TRBV27,TGTGCCAGCAGTGACAAAAGCTACGAGCAGTACTTC,CASSDKSYEQYF
TRBD1,14,TRBJ2-1,NA,TRBV27,TGTGCCAGCAGGACAGGGGCCCCTTACAATGAGCAGTTCTTC,CASRTGAPYNEQFF
NA,13,TRBJ2-7,NA,TRBV7-9,TGTGCCAGCAGCCTTGACGGCCCCTACGAGCAGTACTTC,CASSLDGPYEQYF
TRBD2,15,TRBJ2-1,once,TRBV13,TGTGCCAGCAGCTTATCGGGAGGGCCCTACAATGAGCAGTTCTTC,CASSLSGGPYNEQFF
TRBD1,15,TRBJ1-1,NA,TRBV15,TGTGCCACCAGCAATCGACAGGGGCTGAACACTGAAGCTTTCTTT,CATSNRQGLNTEAFF
TRBD2,13,TRBJ2-1,few,TRBV9,TGTGCCAGCAGTCGGGAGGGGTACAATGAGCAGTTCTTC,CASSREGYNEQFF
NA,15,TRBJ1-5,NA,TRBV27,TGTGCCAGCAGTTTACGCTCGGGTAGCAATCAGCCCCAGCATTTT,CASSLRSGSNQPQHF
NA,15,TRBJ2-7,NA,TRBV7-8,TGTGCCAGCAGCCACATGTGGGAGAGCTCCTACGAGCAGTACTTC,CASSHMWESSYEQYF
NA,11,TRBJ2-5,NA,TRBV7-9,TGTGCCAGCAGCTTAGTGGACAGATGGGACTTC,CASSLVDRWDF
NA,15,TRBJ2-1,NA,TRBV9,TGTGCCAGCAGCCCGTTTCGGGGAGTTGGGAATGAGCAGTTCTTC,CASSPFRGVGNEQFF
NA,16,TRBJ1-5,few,TRBV29-1,TGCAGCGCACCGATACTTGAGAATGGACAAAATCAGCCCCAGCATTTT,CSAPILENGQNQPQHF
TRBD2,15,TRBJ2-1,NA,TRBV29-1,TGCAGCGTTGAAAGGGCCGGGAGGGCCTCACATGAGCAGTTCTTC,CSVERAGRASHEQFF
NA,14,TRBJ2-3,NA,TRBV27,TGTGCCAGCTCTCTCGGAAGGGCGTTAGATACGCAGTATTTT,CASSLGRALDTQYF
NA,14,TRBJ2-5,NA,TRBV9,TGTGCCAGCAGCGGCCCCCGCGGTGGGGAGACCCAGTACTTC,CASSGPRGGETQYF
NA,13,TRBJ2-7,few,TRBV2,TGTGCCAGCGACAGTCATACTACCTACGAGCAGTACTTC,CASDSHTTYEQYF
NA,15,TRBJ1-4,few,TRBV9,TGTGCCAGCAGCGTAAACGACGGAATCAATGAAAAACTGTTTTTT,CASSVNDGINEKLFF
NA,12,TRBJ1-3,NA,TRBV23-1,TGCGCCGGACTGCATTCTGGAAACACCATATATTTT,CAGLHSGNTIYF
TRBD2,16,TRBJ2-2,few,TRBV4-1,TGCGCCAGCAGCCAAGGACTAGCGGGAGCCCCCGGGGAGCTGTTTTTT,CASSQGLAGAPGELFF
NA,15,TRBJ2-5,once,TRBV5-8,TGTGCCAGCAGCCTACAGGGAAAGGAACAAGAGACCCAGTACTTC,CASSLQGKEQETQYF
NA,12,TRBJ2-1,NA,TRBV9,TGTGCCAGCAGCGACGACAGTTTACAGCAGTTCTTC,CASSDDSLQQFF
TRBD2,15,TRBJ2-1,NA,TRBV6-5,TGTGCCAGCAGCCTGCTAGCGGGATCCTACAATGAGCAGTTCTTC,CASSLLAGSYNEQFF
NA,16,TRBJ2-5,NA,TRBV7-6,TGTGCCAGCAGCCATGCTCCAGGACAGAACCAAGAGACCCAGTACTTC,CASSHAPGQNQETQYF
NA,13,TRBJ1-5,NA,TRBV19,TGTGCCACCTTAGGCCCGGGTTTGCAGCCCCAGCATTTT,CATLGPGLQPQHF
NA,16,TRBJ2-1,NA,TRBV30,TGTGCCCACAACCCCGCGACCCAACAACCCTACAATGAGCAGTTCTTC,CAHNPATQQPYNEQFF
TRBD1,14,TRBJ2-7,NA,TRBV29-1,TGCAGCGTTGGGGTAAGGGACAGGGGCGACGAGCAGTACTTC,CSVGVRDRGDEQYF
NA,13,TRBJ2-3,NA,TRBV7-9,TGTGCCAGCAGCCCGCCGACTAGGCCTACGCAGTATTTT,CASSPPTRPTQYF
NA,14,TRBJ2-6,NA,TRBV2,TGTGCCAGCAGTGCAGGGTACGGGGCCAACGTCCTGACTTTC,CASSAGYGANVLTF
TRBD2,14,TRBJ2-7,many,TRBV7-8,TGTGCCAGCAGCTTACGCGGGGGGTTATACGAGCAGTACTTC,CASSLRGGLYEQYF
TRBD2,19,TRBJ2-1,NA,TRBV29-1,TGCAGCGTTGCCCTAGGGACTAGCGGGTCTTTGAGCTCCTACAATGAGCAGTTCTTC,CSVALGTSGSLSSYNEQFF
NA,13,TRBJ2-2,few,TRBV4-3,TGCGCCAGCAGCCAAGATCTCACCGGGGAGCTGTTTTTT,CASSQDLTGELFF
TRBD1,15,TRBJ1-3,few,TRBV5-6,TGTGCCAGCAGCACTGACAGGGACTCTGGAAACACCATATATTTT,CASSTDRDSGNTIYF
NA,13,TRBJ2-1,few,TRBV7-9,TGTGCCAGCAGCATTAGACTCTACAATGAGCAGTTCTTC,CASSIRLYNEQFF